This T cell receptor (beta chain) was recorded in a study of T cell responses to AZD1222 COVID-19 vaccine. This clone was detected once. Assay used: immunoSEQ multiplex PCR; TCRdb lists only in-frame clones, some missing. The table includes 90,000 to 120,000 clones, approximately 87% detected once. The source of this sequence is an adult in good health. This sample comprised peripheral blood, obtained on day 0 of AZD1222 vaccination.

This CDR3 is CARSLAEERSGQLNTEAFF. CDR3 sequence (DNA): TGTGCCAGAAGCTTAGCTGAGGAGAGATCGGGACAGTTGAACACTGAAGCTTTCTTT. This chain connects TRBV7-5 to TRBJ1-1; TRBD1, the table's D call, lacks a check against the DNA. TRBV7-5 is deemed a pseudogene. This CDR3 comprises 19 residues.